This entry describes one T cell receptor beta chain. What it binds is unknown. The CDR3 totals 13 residues. Germline loops: CDR1 SGHVS, CDR2 FNYEAQ. Losses at the gene ends were 7 bases for V and 3 bases for J; bases not matched to a gene: 5. The data stem from a study of blood T cells in healthy people across ages. The study, taken as a whole, reports: Strong correlation linked observed beta diversity and percent naive T cells.

Then a second PCR, running roughly 7 to 11 cycles, was carried out with a sample-barcoded 5' primer and a J-beta primer mix. A template-switch adaptor that had 12 random nucleotides put a tag on each cDNA molecule. MiXCR, run by TCRdb on the 5' RACE reads, gives a single entry per CDR3 protein. Here the sample spans around 970,000 distinct CDR3 sequences, roughly 51% being singletons. The receptor's source is a woman aged 55 to 70 in good health. Specimen: blood. The chain is built from TRBV7-6 and TRBJ1-1, with TRBD1 matching 7 bases. CDR3 region: CASIGDRDTEAFF. CDR3 bases: TGTGCCAGCATAGGAGACAGGGACACTGAAGCTTTCTTT. Combining the CDR3 with reference TRBV7-6 and TRBJ1-1 gives the whole variable domain GAGVSQSPRYKVTKRGQDVALRCDPISGHVSLYWYRQALGQGPEFLTYFNYEAQQDKSGLPNDRFSAERPEGSISTLTIQRTEQRDSAMYRCASIGDRDTEAFFGQGTRLTVV.